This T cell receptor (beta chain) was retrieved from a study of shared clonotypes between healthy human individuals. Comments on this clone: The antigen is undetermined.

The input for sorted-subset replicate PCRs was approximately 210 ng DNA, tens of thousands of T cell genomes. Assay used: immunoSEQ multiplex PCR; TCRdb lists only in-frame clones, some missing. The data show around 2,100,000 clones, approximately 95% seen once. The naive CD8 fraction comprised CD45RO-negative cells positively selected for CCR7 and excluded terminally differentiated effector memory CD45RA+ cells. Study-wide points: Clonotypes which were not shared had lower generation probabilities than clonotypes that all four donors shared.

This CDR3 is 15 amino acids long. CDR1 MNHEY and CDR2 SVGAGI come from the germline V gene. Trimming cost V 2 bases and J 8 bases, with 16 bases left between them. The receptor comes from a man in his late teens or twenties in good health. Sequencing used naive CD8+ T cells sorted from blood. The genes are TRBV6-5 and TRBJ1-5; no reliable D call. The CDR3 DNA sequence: TGTGCCAGCAGTTACCTGGGCAGCGGCCAAGAGCCCCAGCATTTT. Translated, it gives CASSYLGSGQEPQHF.